Included here is one TCR beta chain sequence, with context. No cognate antigen has been identified for it. No much larger clone exists at a distance of one base, and base qualities are not known. The roughly 38 donors, aged roughly 6 to 90 years, were systemically healthy Caucasian individuals from Russia. Each donor gave around 9.5 milliliters of peripheral blood, collected into EDTA-treated Vacutainer tubes. Ficoll-Paque density-gradient centrifugation was used to isolate PBMCs, with at least 7 million per sample. Trizol reagent was used to extract total RNA from the PBMCs, yielding at least 6 micrograms per sample. The percentages of naive CD45RAhigh/CD27high T cells were determined by flow cytometry on a PBMC aliquot from every donor. The library relied on 5' RACE. The listed sequencing device is Illumina HiSeq 2500. A second PCR of about 6 to 11 cycles was performed with a sample-barcoded 5' primer and a J-beta primer mix. A unique molecular identifier was introduced onto each TCR beta cDNA molecule by a template-switch 5' adaptor carrying 12 random nucleotides. Each sample yielded at least 2.5 million CDR3-containing paired-end reads. All of the RNA was converted into first-strand cDNA using the Mint cDNA synthesis kit, with a TRBC-specific oligonucleotide serving as the primer. All cDNA was treated with uracil-DNA glycosylase and then went through a first 18-cycle PCR with the universal primers M1SS and BC2_uni_R. In the source study's methods: Normalization of each sample was performed by random selection of 1 million high-quality reads, each carrying a distinct molecular identifier. Reads sharing molecular identifiers were discarded rather than binned into consensus sequences. MiTCR, run with a Q25 quality threshold and the strictest error-elimination algorithm, handled CDR3 identification, clonotype clustering and error correction. A nonparametric unseen species model using Euler transformation provided a lower-bound estimate of total TCR beta diversity. The public reads were quality trimmed at Q25 with fastp and then assembled into clones with MiXCR by TCRdb, keeping productive beta chains. Rows are unified per CDR3 protein, each entry keeping the most common DNA and genes. It is TCRdb's table, rather than the study itself, that gives the V and J calls and clone size. The sample table holds around 650,000 distinct CDR3 sequences, of which 32% were seen once. The top ten clonotypes cover just over 15% of the sample.

This record belongs to a study of blood T cells in healthy people across ages (dated by TCRdb to between 2014 and 2016). As for the study more broadly: In model experiments, template switching captured roughly one uniquely barcoded TCR beta cDNA molecule for every two T cells. Using deep sequencing normalized with unique cDNA molecular identifiers, the study measured how TCR beta repertoire diversity changes with age. Donors were grouped into four age groups: young (average 16 years), middle-aged (over 35), aged (around 56) and long-lived (about 82). Donors of different ages were randomly distributed across sequencing lanes to avoid experimental bias. Using the same blood draw, the study looked at two additional independent replicas of 1 million unique cDNA reads for two donors, one aged 18 to 29 and the other aged 80 or older. The study at large found these results: Because the CMV infection status of the donors was unknown, age-related changes in expanded clonotypes may potentially have been confounded. Estimates of total diversity based on one million sequenced T cells were regarded as lower bounds and as underestimates. The percentage of naive T cells measured by flow cytometry correlated strongly with observed TCR beta diversity. Compared with the aged group, more naive CD4+ T cells, fewer expanded clones and increased TCR diversity were shown by the long-lived group, suggesting age selection. As age increased, observed TCR beta diversity per million T cells dropped in a roughly linear way, and a significant reduction was already evident by age 40. Conclusive comparison of naive and antigen-experienced compartments was prevented by the profiling of bulk unsorted PBMCs.

CDR1 and CDR2, per the germline V gene (reference sequence), are LGHDT and YNNKEL. V is trimmed back by 1 base and J by 11 bases, and the junction contains 6 bases that no gene match accounts for. The CDR3 has 13 amino acids, counting the end cysteine and phenylalanine. Kept here is only the CDR3 DNA, which spans 39 bases and is read in frame from base 1. The sequencing input was blood. This chain is built from TRBV3-1 and TRBJ1-1; TRBD1 agrees with 8 junctional bases. This receptor was identified in an elderly woman in good health. Donor details come from another sample of the same person, matched by shared clones. The bases are TGTGCCAGCAGCCAAGGACAGGGGAATAGGGCTTTCTTT. This yields the protein CASSQGQGNRAFF. This CDR3, with the reference TRBV3-1 and TRBJ1-1 proteins standing in past its ends, gives the full variable domain DTAVSQTPKYLVTQMGNDKSIKCEQNLGHDTMYWYKQDSKKFLKIMFSYNNKELIINETVPNRFSPKSPDKAHLNLHINSLELGDSAVYFCASSQGQGNRAFFGQGTRLTVV.